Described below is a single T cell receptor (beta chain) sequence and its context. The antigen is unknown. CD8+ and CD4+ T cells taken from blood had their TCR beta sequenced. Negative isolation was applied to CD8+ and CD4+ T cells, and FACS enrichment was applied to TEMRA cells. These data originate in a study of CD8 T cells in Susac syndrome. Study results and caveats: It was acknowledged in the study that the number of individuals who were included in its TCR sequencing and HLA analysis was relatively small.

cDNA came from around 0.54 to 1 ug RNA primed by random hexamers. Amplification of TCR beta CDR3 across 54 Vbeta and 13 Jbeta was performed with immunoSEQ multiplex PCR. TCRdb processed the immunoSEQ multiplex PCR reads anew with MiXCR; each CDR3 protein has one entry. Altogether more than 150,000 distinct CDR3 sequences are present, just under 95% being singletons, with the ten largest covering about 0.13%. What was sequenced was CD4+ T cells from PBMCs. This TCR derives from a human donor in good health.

CDR3 sequence: CASSQDWGYGYTF. The CDR3 nucleotides are TGTGCCAGCAGCCAAGACTGGGGCTATGGCTACACCTTC. The J gene is TRBJ1-2, the V gene TRBV3-1; no reliable D call. Trimming stripped 0 bases from V and 4 bases from J, with 6 bases between. CDR3 length equals 13 residues. Germline lookup yields CDR1 LGHDT and CDR2 YNNKEL (reference sequence).